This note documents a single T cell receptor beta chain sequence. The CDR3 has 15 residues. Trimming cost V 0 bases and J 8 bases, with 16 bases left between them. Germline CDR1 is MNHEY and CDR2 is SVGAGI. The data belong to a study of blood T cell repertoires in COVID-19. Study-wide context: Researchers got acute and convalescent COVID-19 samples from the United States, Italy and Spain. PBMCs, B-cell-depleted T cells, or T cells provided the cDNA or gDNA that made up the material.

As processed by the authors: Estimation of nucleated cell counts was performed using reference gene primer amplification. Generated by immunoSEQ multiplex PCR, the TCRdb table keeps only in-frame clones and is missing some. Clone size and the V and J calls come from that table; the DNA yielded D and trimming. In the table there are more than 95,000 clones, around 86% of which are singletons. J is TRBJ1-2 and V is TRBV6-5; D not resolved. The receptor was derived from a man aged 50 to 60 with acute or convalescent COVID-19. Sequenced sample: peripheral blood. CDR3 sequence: CASSYSATDRWGYTF. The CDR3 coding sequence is TGTGCCAGCAGTTACTCGGCCACCGATCGATGGGGCTACACCTTC.